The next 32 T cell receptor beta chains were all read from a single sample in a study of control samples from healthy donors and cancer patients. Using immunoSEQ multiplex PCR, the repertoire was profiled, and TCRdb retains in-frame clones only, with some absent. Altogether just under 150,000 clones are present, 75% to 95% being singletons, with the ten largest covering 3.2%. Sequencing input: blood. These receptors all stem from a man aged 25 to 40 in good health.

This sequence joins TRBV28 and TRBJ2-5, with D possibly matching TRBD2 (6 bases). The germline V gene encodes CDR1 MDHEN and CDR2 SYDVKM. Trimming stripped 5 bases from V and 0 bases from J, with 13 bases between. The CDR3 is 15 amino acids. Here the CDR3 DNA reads TGTGCCAGCAGTCCCCCGGGACTGAACCAAGAGACCCAGTACTTC. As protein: CASSPPGLNQETQYF.

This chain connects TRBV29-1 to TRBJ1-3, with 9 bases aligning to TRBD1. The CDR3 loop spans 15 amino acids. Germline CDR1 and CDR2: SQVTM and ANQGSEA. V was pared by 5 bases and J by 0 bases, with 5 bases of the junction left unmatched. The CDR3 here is CSVSGTGLSGNTIYF. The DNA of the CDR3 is TGCAGCGTTTCTGGGACAGGGCTCTCTGGAAACACCATATATTTT.

CDR3 loop: CASSLDRDRDNSPLHF. The DNA of the CDR3 is TGTGCCAGCAGCCTAGACCGGGACAGGGATAATTCACCCCTCCACTTT. V is TRBV3-1 (or the pseudogene TRBV3-2) and J is TRBJ1-6; TRBD1 agrees at 9 bases. The junction had 6 bases not matched to a gene; V was cut back by 4 bases and J by 5 bases. This CDR3 is 16 amino acids long. CDR1 is LGHDT, CDR2 YNNKEL, per germline (reference sequence).

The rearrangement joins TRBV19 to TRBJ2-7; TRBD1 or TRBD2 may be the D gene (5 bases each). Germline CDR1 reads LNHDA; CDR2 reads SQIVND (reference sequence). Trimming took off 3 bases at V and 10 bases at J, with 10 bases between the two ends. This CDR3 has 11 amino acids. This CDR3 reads CASSIGTIQYF. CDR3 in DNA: TGTGCCAGTAGTATCGGGACGATACAGTACTTC.

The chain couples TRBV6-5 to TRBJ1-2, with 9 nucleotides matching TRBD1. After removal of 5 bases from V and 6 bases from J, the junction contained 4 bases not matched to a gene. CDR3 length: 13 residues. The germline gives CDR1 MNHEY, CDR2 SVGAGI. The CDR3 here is CASSNRGRDGYTF. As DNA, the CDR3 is TGTGCCAGCAGTAACAGGGGGCGCGATGGCTACACCTTC.

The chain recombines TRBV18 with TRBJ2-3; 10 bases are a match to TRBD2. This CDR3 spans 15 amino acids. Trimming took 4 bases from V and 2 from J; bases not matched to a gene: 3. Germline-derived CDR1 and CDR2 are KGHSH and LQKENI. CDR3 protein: CASSQSGGATDTQYF. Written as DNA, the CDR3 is TGTGCCAGCTCACAAAGCGGGGGGGCCACAGATACGCAGTATTTT.

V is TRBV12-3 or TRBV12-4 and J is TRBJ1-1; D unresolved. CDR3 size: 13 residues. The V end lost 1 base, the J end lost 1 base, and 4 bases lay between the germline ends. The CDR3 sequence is CASSLEANTEAFF. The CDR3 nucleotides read TGTGCCAGCAGTTTAGAGGCGAACACTGAAGCTTTCTTT.

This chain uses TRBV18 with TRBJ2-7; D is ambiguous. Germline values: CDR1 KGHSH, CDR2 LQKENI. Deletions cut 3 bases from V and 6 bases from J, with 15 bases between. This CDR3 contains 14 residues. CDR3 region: CASSPYPGLFEQYF. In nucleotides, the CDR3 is TGTGCCAGCTCACCTTATCCAGGCCTATTCGAGCAGTACTTC. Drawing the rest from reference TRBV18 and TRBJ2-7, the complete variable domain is NAGVMQNPRHLVRRRGQEARLRCSPMKGHSHVYWYRQLPEEGLKFMVYLQKENIIDESGMPKERFSAEFPKEGPSILRIQQVVRGDSAAYFCASSPYPGLFEQYFGPGTRLTVT.

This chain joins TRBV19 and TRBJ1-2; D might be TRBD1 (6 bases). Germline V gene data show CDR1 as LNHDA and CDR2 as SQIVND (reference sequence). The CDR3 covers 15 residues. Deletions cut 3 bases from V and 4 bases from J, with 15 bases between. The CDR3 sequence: CASSIRAGAPYGYTF. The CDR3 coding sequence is TGTGCCAGTAGTATTAGGGCAGGGGCTCCCTATGGCTACACCTTC. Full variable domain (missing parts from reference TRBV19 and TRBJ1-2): DGGITQSPKYLFRKEGQNVTLSCEQNLNHDAMYWYRQDPGQGLRLIYYSQIVNDFQKGDIAEGYSVSREKKESFPLTVTSAQKNPTAFYLCASSIRAGAPYGYTFGSGTRLTVV.

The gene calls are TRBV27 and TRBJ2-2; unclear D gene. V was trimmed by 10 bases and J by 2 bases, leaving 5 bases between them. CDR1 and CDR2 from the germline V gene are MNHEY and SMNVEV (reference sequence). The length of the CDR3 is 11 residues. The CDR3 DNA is TGTGCCACCTCTAACACCGGGGAGCTGTTTTTT. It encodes CATSNTGELFF.

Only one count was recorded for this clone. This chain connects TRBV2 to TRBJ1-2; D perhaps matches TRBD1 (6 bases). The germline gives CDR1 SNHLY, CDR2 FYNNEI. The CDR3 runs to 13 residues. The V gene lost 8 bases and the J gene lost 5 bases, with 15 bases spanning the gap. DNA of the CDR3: TGTGCCAGCCGGGACACGCCCTTTTATGGCTACACCTTC. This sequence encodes CASRDTPFYGYTF.

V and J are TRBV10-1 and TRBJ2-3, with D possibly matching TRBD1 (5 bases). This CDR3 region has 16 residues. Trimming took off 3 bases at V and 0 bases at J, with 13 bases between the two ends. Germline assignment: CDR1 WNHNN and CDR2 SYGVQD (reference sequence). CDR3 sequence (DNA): TGCGCCAGCAGTGAAGTCCCAGGGCCTAGCACAGATACGCAGTATTTT. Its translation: CASSEVPGPSTDTQYF.

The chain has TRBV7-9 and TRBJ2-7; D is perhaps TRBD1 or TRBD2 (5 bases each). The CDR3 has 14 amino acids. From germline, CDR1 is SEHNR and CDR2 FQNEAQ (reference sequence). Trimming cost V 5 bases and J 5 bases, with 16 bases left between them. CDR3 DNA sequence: TGTGCCAGCAGCACCCGAGAGGTGGGGGACGAGCAGTACTTC. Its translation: CASSTREVGDEQYF. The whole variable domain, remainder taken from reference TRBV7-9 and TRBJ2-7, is DTGVSQNPRHKITKRGQNVTFRCDPISEHNRLYWYRQTLGQGPEFLTYFQNEAQLEKSRLLSDRFSAERPKGSFSTLEIQRTEQGDSAMYLCASSTREVGDEQYFGPGTRLTVT.

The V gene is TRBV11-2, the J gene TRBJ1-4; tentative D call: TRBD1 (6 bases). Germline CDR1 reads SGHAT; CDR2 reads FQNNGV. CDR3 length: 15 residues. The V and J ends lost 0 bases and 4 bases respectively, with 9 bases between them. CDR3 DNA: TGTGCCAGCAGCTTAGATAGGGGGGGTAATGAAAAACTGTTTTTT. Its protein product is CASSLDRGGNEKLFF.

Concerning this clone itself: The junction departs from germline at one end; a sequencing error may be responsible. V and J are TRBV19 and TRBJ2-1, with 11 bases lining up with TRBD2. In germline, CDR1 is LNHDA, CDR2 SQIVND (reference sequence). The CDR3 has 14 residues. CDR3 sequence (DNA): TGTGCCAGCAGTATTACTAGCGGGGGTAATGAGCAGTTCTTC. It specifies CASSITSGGNEQFF.

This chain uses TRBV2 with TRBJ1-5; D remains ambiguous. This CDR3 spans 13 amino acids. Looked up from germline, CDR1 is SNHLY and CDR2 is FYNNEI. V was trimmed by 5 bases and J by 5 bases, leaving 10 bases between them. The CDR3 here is CASSRETDQPQHF. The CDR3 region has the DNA TGTGCCAGCAGTCGAGAGACTGATCAGCCCCAGCATTTT. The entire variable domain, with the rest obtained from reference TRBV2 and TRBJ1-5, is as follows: EPEVTQTPSHQVTQMGQEVILRCVPISNHLYFYWYRQILGQKVEFLVSFYNNEISEKSEIFDDQFSVERPDGSNFTLKIRSTKLEDSAMYFCASSRETDQPQHFGDGTRLSIL.

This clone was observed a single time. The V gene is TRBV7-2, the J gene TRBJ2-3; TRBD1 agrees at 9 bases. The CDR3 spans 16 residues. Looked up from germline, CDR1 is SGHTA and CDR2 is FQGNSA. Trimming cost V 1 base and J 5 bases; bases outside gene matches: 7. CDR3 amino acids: CASSLVGTGSVDTQYF. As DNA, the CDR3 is TGTGCCAGCAGCTTAGTGGGGACAGGGTCAGTAGATACGCAGTATTTT.

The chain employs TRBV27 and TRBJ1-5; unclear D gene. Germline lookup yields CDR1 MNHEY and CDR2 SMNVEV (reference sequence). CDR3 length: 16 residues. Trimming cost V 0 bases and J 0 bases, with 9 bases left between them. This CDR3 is CASSLSSGYSNQPQHF. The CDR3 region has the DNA TGTGCCAGCAGTTTATCCAGCGGTTATAGCAATCAGCCCCAGCATTTT.

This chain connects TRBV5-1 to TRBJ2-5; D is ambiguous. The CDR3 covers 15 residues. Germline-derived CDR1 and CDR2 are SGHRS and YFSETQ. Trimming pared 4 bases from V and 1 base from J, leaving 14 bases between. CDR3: CASSPNTASQETQYF. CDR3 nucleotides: TGCGCCAGCAGCCCCAATACGGCATCCCAAGAGACCCAGTACTTC.

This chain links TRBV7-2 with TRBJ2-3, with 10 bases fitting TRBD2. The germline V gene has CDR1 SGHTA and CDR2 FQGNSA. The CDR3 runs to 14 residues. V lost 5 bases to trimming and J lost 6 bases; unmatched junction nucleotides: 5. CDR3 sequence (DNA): TGTGCCAGCAGCGAAGGGACTAGCGAGGATACGCAGTATTTT. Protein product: CASSEGTSEDTQYF.

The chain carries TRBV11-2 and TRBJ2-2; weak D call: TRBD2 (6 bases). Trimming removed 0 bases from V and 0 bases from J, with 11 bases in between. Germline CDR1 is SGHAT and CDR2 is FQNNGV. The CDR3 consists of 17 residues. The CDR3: CASSLEGGGANTGELFF. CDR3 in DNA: TGTGCCAGCAGCTTAGAGGGGGGAGGAGCGAACACCGGGGAGCTGTTTTTT. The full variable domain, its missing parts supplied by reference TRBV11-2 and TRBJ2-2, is EAGVAQSPRYKIIEKRQSVAFWCNPISGHATLYWYQQILGQGPKLLIQFQNNGVVDDSQLPKDRFSAERLKGVDSTLKIQPAKLEDSAVYLCASSLEGGGANTGELFFGEGSRLTVL.

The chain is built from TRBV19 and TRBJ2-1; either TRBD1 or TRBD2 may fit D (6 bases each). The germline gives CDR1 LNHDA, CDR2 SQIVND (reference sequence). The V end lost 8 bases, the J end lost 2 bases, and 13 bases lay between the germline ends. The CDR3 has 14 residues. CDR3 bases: TGTGCCAGTGGTAACGGGGGCCCCTACAATGAGCAGTTCTTC. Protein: CASGNGGPYNEQFF.

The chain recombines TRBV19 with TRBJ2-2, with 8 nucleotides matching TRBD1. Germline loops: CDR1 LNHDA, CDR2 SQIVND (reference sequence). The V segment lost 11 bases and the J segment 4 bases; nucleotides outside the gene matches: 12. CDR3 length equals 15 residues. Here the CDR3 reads CASRGQGNPTGELFF. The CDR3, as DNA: TGTGCCTCCCGCGGACAGGGTAATCCCACCGGGGAGCTGTTTTTT.

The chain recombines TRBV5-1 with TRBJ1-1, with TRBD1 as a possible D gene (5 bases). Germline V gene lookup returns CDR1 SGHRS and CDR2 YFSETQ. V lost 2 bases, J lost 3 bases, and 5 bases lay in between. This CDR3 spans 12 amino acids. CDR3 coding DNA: TGCGCCAGCAGCTTAGGGGACACTGAAGCTTTCTTT. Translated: CASSLGDTEAFF. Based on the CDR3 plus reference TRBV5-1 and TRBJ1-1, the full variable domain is KAGVTQTPRYLIKTRGQQVTLSCSPISGHRSVSWYQQTPGQGLQFLFEYFSETQRNKGNFPGRFSGRQFSNSRSEMNVSTLELGDSALYLCASSLGDTEAFFGQGTRLTVV.

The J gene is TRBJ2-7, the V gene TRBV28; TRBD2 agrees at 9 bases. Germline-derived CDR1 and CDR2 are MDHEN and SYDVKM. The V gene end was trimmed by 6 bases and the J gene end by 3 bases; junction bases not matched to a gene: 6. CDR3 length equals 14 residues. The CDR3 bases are TGTGCCAGCAGAGTGGGTAGCGGGGGCTACGAGCAGTACTTC. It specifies CASRVGSGGYEQYF.

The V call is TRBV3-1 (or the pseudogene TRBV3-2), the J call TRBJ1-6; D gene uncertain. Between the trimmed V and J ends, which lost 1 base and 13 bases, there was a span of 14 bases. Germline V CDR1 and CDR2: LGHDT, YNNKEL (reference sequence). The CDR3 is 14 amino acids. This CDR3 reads CASSQGRGGIPLHF. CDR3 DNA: TGTGCCAGCAGCCAAGGGAGAGGAGGCATCCCCCTCCACTTT.

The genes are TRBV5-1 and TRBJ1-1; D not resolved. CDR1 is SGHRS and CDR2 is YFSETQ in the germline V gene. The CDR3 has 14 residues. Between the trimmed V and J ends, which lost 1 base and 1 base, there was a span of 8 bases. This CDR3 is CASSLLGGNTEAFF. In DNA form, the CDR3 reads TGCGCCAGCAGCTTGTTAGGTGGGAACACTGAAGCTTTCTTT.

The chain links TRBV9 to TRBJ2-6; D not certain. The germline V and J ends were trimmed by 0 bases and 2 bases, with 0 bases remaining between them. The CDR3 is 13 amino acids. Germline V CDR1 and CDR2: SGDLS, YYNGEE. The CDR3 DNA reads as TGTGCCAGCAGCGTAGCTGGGGCCAACGTCCTGACTTTC. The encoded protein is CASSVAGANVLTF.

The CDR3 loop is CASSTRNTDTQYF. The DNA for the CDR3 is TGTGCCAGCAGTACACGGAACACAGATACGCAGTATTTT. The chain couples TRBV27 to TRBJ2-3; D gene ambiguous. CDR1 and CDR2 (germline): MNHEY, SMNVEV (reference sequence). With 5 bases removed from V and 2 bases from J, the gap between germline ends came to 8 bases. The CDR3 runs 13 residues.

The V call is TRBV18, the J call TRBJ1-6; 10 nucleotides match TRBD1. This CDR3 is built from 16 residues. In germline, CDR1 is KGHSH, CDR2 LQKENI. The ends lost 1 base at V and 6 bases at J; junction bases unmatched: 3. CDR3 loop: CASSPLRDRGNSPLHF. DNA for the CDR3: TGTGCCAGCTCACCACTCCGGGACAGGGGTAATTCACCCCTCCACTTT. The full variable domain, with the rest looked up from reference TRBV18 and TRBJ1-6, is NAGVMQNPRHLVRRRGQEARLRCSPMKGHSHVYWYRQLPEEGLKFMVYLQKENIIDESGMPKERFSAEFPKEGPSILRIQQVVRGDSAAYFCASSPLRDRGNSPLHFGNGTRLTVT.

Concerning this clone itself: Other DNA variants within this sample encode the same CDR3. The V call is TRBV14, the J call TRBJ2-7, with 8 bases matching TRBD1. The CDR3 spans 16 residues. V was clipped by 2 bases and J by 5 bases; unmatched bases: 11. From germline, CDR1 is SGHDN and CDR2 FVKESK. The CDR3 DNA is TGTGCCAGCAGCCAAATTAGAGGGACAGGTCTGGACGAGCAGTACTTC. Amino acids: CASSQIRGTGLDEQYF.

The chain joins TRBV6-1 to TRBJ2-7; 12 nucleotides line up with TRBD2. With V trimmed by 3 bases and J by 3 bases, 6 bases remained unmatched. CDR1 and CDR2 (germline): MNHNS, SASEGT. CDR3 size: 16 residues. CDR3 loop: CASSDTTSGGFYEQYF. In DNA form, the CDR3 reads TGTGCCAGCAGTGACACGACTAGCGGGGGCTTCTACGAGCAGTACTTC.